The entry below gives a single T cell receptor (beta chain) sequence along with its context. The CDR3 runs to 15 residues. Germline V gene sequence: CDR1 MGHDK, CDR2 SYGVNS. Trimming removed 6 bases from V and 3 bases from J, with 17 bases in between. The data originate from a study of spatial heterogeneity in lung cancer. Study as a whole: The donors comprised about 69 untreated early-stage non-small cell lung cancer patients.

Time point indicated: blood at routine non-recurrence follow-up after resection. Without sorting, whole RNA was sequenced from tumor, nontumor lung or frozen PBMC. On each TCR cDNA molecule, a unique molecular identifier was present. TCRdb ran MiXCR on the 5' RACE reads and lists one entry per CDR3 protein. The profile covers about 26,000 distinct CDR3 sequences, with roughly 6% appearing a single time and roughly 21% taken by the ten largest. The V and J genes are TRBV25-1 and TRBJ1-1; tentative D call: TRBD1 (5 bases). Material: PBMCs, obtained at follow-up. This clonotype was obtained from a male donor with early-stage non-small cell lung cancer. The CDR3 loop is CASRAGTGRDTEAFF. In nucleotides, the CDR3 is TGTGCCAGCAGGGCTGGGACCGGACGCGACACTGAAGCTTTCTTT.